One sample yielded the 22 T cell receptor beta chains listed below, sequenced in a study of memory CD4+ T cells and cytomegalovirus serostatus. Some clones are missing from TCRdb's copy, which holds only in-frame ones; the method was immunoSEQ multiplex PCR. The table shows about 31,000 clones, with roughly 80% occurring only once. The sort gate was single viable CD3+CD4+CD8-CD45RO+ cells for memory CD4+ T cells. Sequencing was done on a sample of memory CD4+ T cells from blood. The receptor source for this set is an adult in good health and CMV-seronegative. Some clones in this sample may be carry-over from other donors' samples.

J is TRBJ2-3 and V is TRBV9, with 7 nucleotides matching TRBD2. There are 15 residues in the CDR3. J was trimmed by 3 bases and V by 1 base; bases with no gene match: 5. CDR1 is SGDLS, CDR2 YYNGEE, per germline. CDR3 amino acids: CASSVWGGETDTQYF. The CDR3 DNA reads as TGTGCCAGCAGCGTATGGGGGGGAGAAACAGATACGCAGTATTTT.

The genes are TRBV4-1 and TRBJ2-4; D is undetermined. This CDR3 spans 13 amino acids. Per germline, CDR1 MGHRA and CDR2 YSYEKL. V dropped 3 bases and J dropped 2 bases, with 5 bases sitting between them. The DNA of the CDR3 is TGCGCCAGCAGCCAGCCGTCCAAAAACATTCAGTACTTC. Amino acids: CASSQPSKNIQYF.

V gene TRBV10-3 combines with J gene TRBJ1-2; D is unclear. This CDR3 has 10 residues. Deletions cut 5 bases from V and 6 bases from J, with 4 bases between. The germline V gene encodes CDR1 ENHRY and CDR2 SYGVKD. CDR3 DNA sequence: TGTGCCATCAGTTCCAATGGCTACACCTTC. Translated: CAISSNGYTF.

In its sample, this clone was seen a few times. The V call is TRBV7-2, the J call TRBJ1-6; 7 bases line up with TRBD1. CDR3 size: 15 residues. The germline V gene encodes CDR1 SGHTA and CDR2 FQGNSA. V shed 5 bases and J 6 bases; nucleotides not matched to a gene: 7. The CDR3 nucleotides are TGTGCCAGCAGCGACCGGACAGGCCTTAATTCACCCCTCCACTTT. This translates into CASSDRTGLNSPLHF.

The J gene is TRBJ1-1, the V gene TRBV4-1; possible D gene TRBD1, 6 bases. Germline values: CDR1 MGHRA, CDR2 YSYEKL. The CDR3 has 19 residues. The ends were cut back, 6 bases at V and 0 bases at J, with 26 bases in the middle. As DNA, the CDR3 is TGCGCCAGCAGAGGGGGTAAGGCACACACGGGGATATTGAACACTGAAGCTTTCTTT. Its protein product is CASRGGKAHTGILNTEAFF.

V and J are TRBV9 and TRBJ2-5; 8 bases are a match to TRBD1. Germline V CDR1 and CDR2: SGDLS, YYNGEE. The CDR3 consists of 16 residues. Losses at the gene ends were 2 bases for V and 2 bases for J; bases not matched to a gene: 8. CDR3 protein: CASSVNQGARQETQYF. DNA of the CDR3: TGTGCCAGCAGCGTGAATCAGGGGGCGCGGCAAGAGACCCAGTACTTC.

The chain is built from TRBV27 and TRBJ1-2; tentatively, D is TRBD1 (6 bases). The V end was cut by 5 bases, the J end by 5 bases, with 18 bases between. This CDR3 region has 15 residues. CDR1 is MNHEY and CDR2 is SMNVEV in the germline V gene (reference sequence). As DNA, the CDR3 is TGTGCCAGCAGTCCCACCCCACAGGGCTGGTATGGCTACACCTTC. Translation gives CASSPTPQGWYGYTF.

The V and J genes are TRBV11-3 and TRBJ1-1; no clear D. Trimming took 5 bases from V and 0 from J, leaving 7 bases between them. This CDR3 is 13 amino acids long. Germline CDR1 SGHNT, CDR2 YENEEA. The CDR3 spells CASSPGVNTEAFF. The CDR3 DNA follows: TGTGCCAGCAGCCCAGGCGTGAACACTGAAGCTTTCTTT.

The CDR3 nucleotides read TGTGCCAGCAGCTTGGCAGGAAGGACAGTTAAAAACACCGGGGAGCTGTTTTTT. Encoded protein: CASSLAGRTVKNTGELFF. V usage is TRBV5-5 and J usage is TRBJ2-2; weak D call: TRBD1 (6 bases). V was trimmed by 0 bases and J by 2 bases, leaving 17 bases between them. CDR3 size: 18 residues. Looked up from germline, CDR1 is SGHKS and CDR2 is YYEKEE (reference sequence).

The chain couples TRBV5-1 to TRBJ2-7; D remains unclear. Germline lookup yields CDR1 SGHRS and CDR2 YFSETQ. This CDR3 has 14 residues. Deletions cut 4 bases from V and 3 bases from J, with 14 bases between. The CDR3 here is CASSQGQDHYEQYF. For the CDR3, the DNA is TGCGCCAGCAGCCAAGGGCAGGACCACTACGAGCAGTACTTC.

This chain joins TRBV9 and TRBJ1-3; D call uncertain. This CDR3 has 16 amino acids. Looked up from germline, CDR1 is SGDLS and CDR2 is YYNGEE. The V end lost 3 bases, the J end lost 0 bases, and 13 bases lay between the germline ends. The CDR3 bases are TGTGCCAGCAGCGCCCTCCCGACCGTCTCTGGAAACACCATATATTTT. Amino acids: CASSALPTVSGNTIYF.

This clone has just one count. Written as DNA, the CDR3 is TGTGCCAGCAGCCCCGATTCGCCGTCCACTGAAGCTTTCTTT. It specifies CASSPDSPSTEAFF. V is TRBV6-6 and J is TRBJ1-1; D gene ambiguous. Per the germline V gene, CDR1 is MNHNY and CDR2 is SVGAGI (reference sequence). The ends were cut back, 6 bases at V and 4 bases at J, with 15 bases in the middle. The CDR3 has 14 amino acids.

J is TRBJ1-5 and V is TRBV19, with 7 bases that match TRBD1. With 4 bases clipped from V and 0 bases from J, the junction kept 3 bases outside the gene matches. The CDR3 is 15 residues long. CDR1 LNHDA and CDR2 SQIVND come from the germline V gene (reference sequence). The CDR3 spells CASSRQGNSNQPQHF. The CDR3 region has the DNA TGTGCCAGTAGTAGACAGGGTAATAGCAATCAGCCCCAGCATTTT.

This chain links TRBV7-8 with TRBJ2-2; TRBD2 is a possible D gene (6 bases). CDR3 length equals 14 residues. Trimming shortened V by 5 bases and J by 6 bases, and 13 bases separated the two germline ends. Germline loops: CDR1 SGHVS, CDR2 FQNEAQ. The CDR3, as DNA: TGTGCCAGCAGCCTAAGGGACTGGTCCGGGGAGCTGTTTTTT. Protein: CASSLRDWSGELFF.

The J gene is TRBJ1-1, the V gene TRBV6-5; 7 nucleotides line up with TRBD1. CDR1 and CDR2 from the germline V gene are MNHEY and SVGAGI. Losses at the gene ends were 4 bases for V and 4 bases for J; bases not matched to a gene: 12. CDR3 length equals 16 residues. In DNA, the CDR3 is TGTGCCAGCAGTTTATGGGACAGCCACTCGGGCACTGAAGCTTTCTTT. It yields the protein CASSLWDSHSGTEAFF.

This clone occurred once. CDR3 DNA sequence: TGTGCCAGCAGGTACCGGGGCACTGAAGCTTTCTTT. Protein: CASRYRGTEAFF. The rearrangement links TRBV6-6 to TRBJ1-1; no reliable D call. The V and J ends lost 6 bases and 4 bases respectively, with 9 bases between them. The CDR3 runs 12 residues. CDR1 MNHNY and CDR2 SVGAGI come from the germline V gene (reference sequence).

J is TRBJ2-7 and V is TRBV30; the D gene is possibly TRBD2 (5 bases). The CDR3 length is 15 residues. Trimming left V 0 bases short and J 1 base short, with 13 bases between. The germline gives CDR1 GTSNPN, CDR2 SVGIG (reference sequence). CDR3 protein: CAWSVVTDSSYEQYF. DNA for the CDR3: TGTGCCTGGAGTGTAGTTACGGACTCTTCCTACGAGCAGTACTTC.

V usage is TRBV7-8 and J usage is TRBJ1-5; TRBD1 matches 9 bases. The CDR3 covers 16 residues. The germline V gene has CDR1 SGHVS and CDR2 FQNEAQ. V was pared by 2 bases and J by 3 bases, with 5 bases of the junction left unmatched. The CDR3 DNA follows: TGTGCCAGCAGCTTATCCGGGACAGGGTTCAATCAGCCCCAGCATTTT. It encodes CASSLSGTGFNQPQHF.

This clone has more than one count but fewer than ten. The chain is built from TRBV7-2 and TRBJ2-2, with 7 bases aligning to TRBD1. Germline values: CDR1 SGHTA, CDR2 FQGNSA. The V and J ends lost 3 bases and 3 bases, in that order; junction bases with no gene match: 4. The CDR3 is made up of 15 amino acids. In DNA, the CDR3 is TGTGCCAGCAGCTTTAGGACAGGAGACACCGGGGAGCTGTTTTTT. Amino acids: CASSFRTGDTGELFF.

This clone has only a few counts. The chain has TRBV28 and TRBJ1-2; 9 bases are a match to TRBD1. This CDR3 contains 16 residues. Germline V gene data show CDR1 as MDHEN and CDR2 as SYDVKM. V lost 6 bases and J lost 4; bases outside the gene matches: 12. In DNA, the CDR3 is TGTGCCAGCAGCATCATACAGGGGGCGGTAGGCTATGGCTACACCTTC. Amino acid sequence: CASSIIQGAVGYGYTF.

This clone was counted between two and nine times. V is TRBV4-1 and J is TRBJ1-4; TRBD1 matches at 7 bases. Losses at the gene ends were 3 bases for V and 0 bases for J; bases not matched to a gene: 4. Germline V gene data show CDR1 as MGHRA and CDR2 as YSYEKL. The CDR3 spans 16 residues. CDR3 in amino acids: CASSQDRTSTNEKLFF. The DNA of the CDR3 is TGCGCCAGCAGCCAGGACAGGACATCAACTAATGAAAAACTGTTTTTT.

This chain links TRBV6-1 with TRBJ1-2; D is perhaps TRBD1 (5 bases). V was shortened by 1 base and J by 4 bases, with 13 bases between the two germline ends. Per germline, CDR1 MNHNS and CDR2 SASEGT. The CDR3 runs to 15 residues. CDR3 in DNA: TGTGCCAGCAGTGAAGGAAGGGGAATCATCTATGGCTACACCTTC. Its translation is CASSEGRGIIYGYTF.